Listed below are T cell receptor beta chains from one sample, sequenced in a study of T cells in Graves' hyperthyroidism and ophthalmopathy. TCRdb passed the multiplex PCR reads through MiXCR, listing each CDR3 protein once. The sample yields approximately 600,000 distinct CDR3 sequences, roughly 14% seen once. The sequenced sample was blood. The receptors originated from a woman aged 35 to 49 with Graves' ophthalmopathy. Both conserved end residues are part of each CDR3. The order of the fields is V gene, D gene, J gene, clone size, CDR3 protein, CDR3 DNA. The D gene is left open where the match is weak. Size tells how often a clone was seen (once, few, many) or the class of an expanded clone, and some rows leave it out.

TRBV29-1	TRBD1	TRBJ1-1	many	CSVVQGANTEAFF	TGCAGCGTTGTGCAGGGGGCGAACACTGAAGCTTTCTTT
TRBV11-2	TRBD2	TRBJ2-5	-	CASSSTSGGQETQYF	TGTGCCAGCAGCTCGACTAGCGGAGGCCAAGAGACCCAGTACTTC
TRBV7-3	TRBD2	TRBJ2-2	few	CASSFSYSGSVNGELFF	TGTGCCAGCAGCTTTTCTTATAGCGGGAGCGTTAACGGGGAGCTGTTTTTT
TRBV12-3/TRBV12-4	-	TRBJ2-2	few	CASSLARRGGTGELFF	TGTGCCAGCAGTTTAGCTCGGAGGGGGGGCACCGGGGAGCTGTTTTTT
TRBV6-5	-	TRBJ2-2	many	CASSYRHTGELFF	TGTGCCAGCAGTTATCGGCACACCGGGGAGCTGTTTTTT
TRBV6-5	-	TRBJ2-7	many	CASSYSFDSSYEQYF	TGTGCCAGCAGTTACTCCTTTGACTCCTCCTACGAGCAGTACTTC
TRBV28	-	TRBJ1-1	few	CASSGTRRVAFNTEAFF	TGTGCCAGCAGTGGGACCCGACGCGTAGCTTTCAACACTGAAGCTTTCTTT
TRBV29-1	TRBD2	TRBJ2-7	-	CSVVGTSGRPPYEQYF	TGCAGCGTTGTAGGGACTAGCGGGAGACCCCCCTACGAGCAGTACTTC
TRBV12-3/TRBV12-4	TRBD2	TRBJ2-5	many	CASSLYLRSGVETQYF	TGTGCCAGCAGTCTCTATCTGAGAAGCGGGGTAGAGACCCAGTACTTC
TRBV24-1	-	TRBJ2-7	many	CATSDFPGPYEQYF	TGTGCCACCAGTGATTTTCCAGGTCCCTACGAGCAGTACTTC
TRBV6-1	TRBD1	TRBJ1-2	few	CASRNYTGGYDGYTF	TGTGCCAGCAGAAATTACACAGGGGGCTACGATGGCTACACCTTC
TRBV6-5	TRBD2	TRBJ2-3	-	CASSYMHAGETDTQYF	TGTGCCAGCAGTTACATGCATGCGGGGGAGACAGATACGCAGTATTTT
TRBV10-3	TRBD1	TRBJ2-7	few	CAISEGSGTGATVQYF	TGTGCCATCAGTGAAGGGAGTGGGACAGGGGCTACTGTGCAGTACTTC
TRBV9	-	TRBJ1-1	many	CASSVAGRDTEAFF	TGTGCCAGCAGCGTAGCGGGGAGGGACACTGAAGCTTTCTTT
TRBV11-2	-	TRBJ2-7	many	CASSLISAGLGEQYF	TGTGCCAGCAGCTTAATCTCTGCGGGTTTGGGCGAGCAGTACTTC
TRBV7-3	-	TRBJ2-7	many	CASSSRRGEQYF	TGTGCCAGCAGCTCCCGTAGGGGGGAGCAGTACTTC
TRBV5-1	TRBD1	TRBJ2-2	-	CASSYTGVYTGELFF	TGCGCCAGCAGCTATACAGGGGTTTACACCGGGGAGCTGTTTTTT
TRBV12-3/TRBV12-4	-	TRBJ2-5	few	CASSLSDQEETQYF	TGTGCCAGCAGTTTGAGCGACCAGGAGGAGACCCAGTACTTC
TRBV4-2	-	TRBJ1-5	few	CASSQAGASFYSNQPQHF	TGTGCCAGCAGCCAAGCTGGGGCCAGTTTTTATAGCAATCAGCCCCAGCATTTT
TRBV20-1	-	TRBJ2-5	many	CSAERTPSRQETQYF	TGCAGTGCAGAGAGAACACCATCCCGTCAAGAGACCCAGTACTTC
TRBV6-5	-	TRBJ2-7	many	CASSYGQTYEQYF	TGTGCCAGCAGTTATGGGCAGACCTACGAGCAATACTTC
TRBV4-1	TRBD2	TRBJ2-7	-	CASSQVGRAYEQYF	TGCGCCAGCAGCCAGGTTGGGAGGGCCTACGAGCAGTACTTC
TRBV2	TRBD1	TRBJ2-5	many	CASTKDRDETQYF	TGTGCCAGCACCAAGGACAGGGACGAGACCCAGTACTTC
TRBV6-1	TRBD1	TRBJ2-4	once	CASSVDRGDIQYF	TGTGCCAGCAGTGTCGACAGGGGGGACATTCAGTACTTC
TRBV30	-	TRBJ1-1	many	CAWSVSRAYMNTEAFF	TGTGCCTGGAGTGTATCAAGGGCCTATATGAACACTGAAGCTTTCTTT
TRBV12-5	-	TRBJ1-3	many	CASGLQISGNTIYF	TGTGCTAGTGGTTTGCAGATCTCTGGAAACACCATATATTTT
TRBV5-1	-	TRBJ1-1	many	CASSLALGGTEAFF	TGCGCCAGCAGCTTGGCTCTGGGAGGAACTGAAGCTTTCTTT
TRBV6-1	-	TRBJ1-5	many	CASSEILGQPQHF	TGTGCCAGCAGTGAAATCCTGGGCCAGCCCCAGCATTTT
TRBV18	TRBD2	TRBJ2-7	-	CASSPRGLREGREQYF	TGTGCCAGCTCACCACGGGGTCTGCGGGAGGGCCGCGAGCAGTACTTC
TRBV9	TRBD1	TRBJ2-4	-	CASSSYRGRKKYF	TGTGCCAGCAGTTCGTACAGGGGGCGCAAAAAGTACTTC
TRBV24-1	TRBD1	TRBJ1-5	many	CATLSGDRVDWCSNQPQHF	TGTGCCACCTTGTCCGGGGACAGGGTAGATTGGTGCAGCAATCAGCCCCAGCATTTT
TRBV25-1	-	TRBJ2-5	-	CASSEYKSGPQETQYF	TGTGCCAGCAGTGAATATAAAAGCGGTCCCCAAGAGACCCAGTACTTC
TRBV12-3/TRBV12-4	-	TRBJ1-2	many	CAIPGYNYGYTF	TGTGCCATACCGGGCTATAACTATGGCTACACCTTC
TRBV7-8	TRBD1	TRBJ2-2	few	CASSRTGIVTGELFF	TGTGCCAGCAGCAGGACAGGGATCGTGACCGGGGAGCTGTTTTTT
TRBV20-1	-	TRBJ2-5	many	CSAREGETQYF	TGCAGTGCTAGGGAGGGGGAGACCCAGTACTTC
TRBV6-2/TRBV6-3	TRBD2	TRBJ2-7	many	CASSYARTSGEYEQYF	TGTGCCAGCAGTTACGCTCGTACTAGCGGGGAGTACGAGCAGTACTTC
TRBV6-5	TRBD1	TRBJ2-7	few	CASIRTGDSYEQYF	TGTGCCAGCATTAGGACAGGGGACTCCTACGAGCAGTACTTC
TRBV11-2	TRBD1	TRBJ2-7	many	CASSSQGALEQYF	TGTGCCAGCAGCTCACAGGGGGCTCTCGAGCAGTACTTC
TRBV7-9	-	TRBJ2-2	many	CASTQGPTGELFF	TGTGCCAGCACACAGGGCCCCACCGGGGAGCTGTTTTTT
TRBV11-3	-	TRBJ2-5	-	CASSFEDQGGETQYF	TGTGCCAGCAGCTTCGAGGACCAGGGCGGGGAGACCCAGTACTTC
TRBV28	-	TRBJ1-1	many	CASRSPTEAFF	TGTGCCAGCAGAAGCCCAACTGAAGCTTTCTTT
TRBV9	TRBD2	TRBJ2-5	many	CASSVASGRTQETQYF	TGTGCCAGCAGCGTAGCTAGCGGGAGGACTCAAGAGACCCAGTACTTC
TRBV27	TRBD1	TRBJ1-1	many	CASSSYRGPTDTEAFF	TGTGCCAGCAGTTCCTACAGGGGGCCAACGGACACTGAAGCTTTCTTT
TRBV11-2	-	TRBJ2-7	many	CASSLGPSRSSYEQYF	TGTGCCAGCAGCTTAGGTCCCAGCAGGAGCTCCTACGAGCAGTACTTC
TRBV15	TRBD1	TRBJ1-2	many	CATSTRTGGYDGYTF	TGTGCCACCAGCACAAGGACAGGGGGCTATGATGGCTACACCTTC
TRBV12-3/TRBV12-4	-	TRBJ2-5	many	CASRGVGGETQYF	TGTGCCAGCAGAGGAGTAGGTGGAGAGACCCAGTACTTC